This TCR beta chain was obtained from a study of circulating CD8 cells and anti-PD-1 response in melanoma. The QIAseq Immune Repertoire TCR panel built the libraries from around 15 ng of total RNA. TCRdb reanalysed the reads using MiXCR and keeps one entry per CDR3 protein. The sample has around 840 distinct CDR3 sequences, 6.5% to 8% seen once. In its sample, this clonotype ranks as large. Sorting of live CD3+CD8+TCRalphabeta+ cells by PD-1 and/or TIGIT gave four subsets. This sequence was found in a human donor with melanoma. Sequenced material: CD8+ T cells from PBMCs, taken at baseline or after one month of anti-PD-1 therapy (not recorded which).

CDR3 nucleotides: TGTGCCGGCGAGGAGGGAAGGGGCTACAATGAGCAGTTCTTC. Amino acid sequence: CAGEEGRGYNEQFF. This chain uses TRBV2 with TRBJ2-1, with D maybe TRBD2 (6 bases). Germline V gene sequence: CDR1 SNHLY, CDR2 FYNNEI. The ends were cut back, 11 bases at V and 3 bases at J, with 17 bases in the middle. The CDR3 extends over 14 amino acids.